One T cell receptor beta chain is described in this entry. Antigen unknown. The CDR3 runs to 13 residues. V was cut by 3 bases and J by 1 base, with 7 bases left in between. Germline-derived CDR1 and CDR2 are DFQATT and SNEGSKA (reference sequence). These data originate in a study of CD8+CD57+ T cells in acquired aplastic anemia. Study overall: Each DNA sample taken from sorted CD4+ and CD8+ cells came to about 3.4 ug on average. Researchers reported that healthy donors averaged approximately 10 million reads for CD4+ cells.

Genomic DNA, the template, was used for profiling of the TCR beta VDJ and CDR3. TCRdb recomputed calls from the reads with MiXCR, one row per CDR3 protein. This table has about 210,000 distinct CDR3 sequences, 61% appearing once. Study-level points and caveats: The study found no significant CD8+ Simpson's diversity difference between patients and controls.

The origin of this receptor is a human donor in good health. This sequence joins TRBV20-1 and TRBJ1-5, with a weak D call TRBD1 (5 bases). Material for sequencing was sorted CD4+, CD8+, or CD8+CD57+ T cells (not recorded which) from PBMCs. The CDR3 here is CSARGVSNQPQHF. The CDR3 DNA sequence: TGCAGTGCTAGGGGGGTCAGCAATCAGCCCCAGCATTTT.